The 12 T cell receptor beta chains listed next were all sequenced from one sample in a study of CD8 T cells in ankylosing spondylitis. TCRdb reanalysed the 5' RACE reads using MiXCR and keeps one entry per CDR3 protein. The sample has about 130,000 distinct CDR3 sequences; around 7% are singletons. What was sequenced was blood, either unsorted or a sorted T cell fraction (not recorded which). All receptors come from a male donor with ankylosing spondylitis or in good health (not recorded which).

This clonotype was detected ten times or more. This chain connects TRBV6-5 to TRBJ1-1; possibly TRBD1 for D (6 bases). The V and J ends lost 2 bases and 5 bases respectively, with 21 bases between them. Germline assignment: CDR1 MNHEY and CDR2 SVGAGI. The length of the CDR3 is 17 residues. The CDR3 loop reads CASSYAGAPSVGTEAFF. CDR3 bases: TGTGCCAGCAGTTACGCGGGGGCCCCCTCTGTTGGGACTGAAGCTTTCTTT.

This clonotype was seen many times. The V gene is TRBV3-1, the J gene TRBJ2-7; TRBD1 matches at 7 bases. After removal of 4 bases from V and 2 bases from J, the junction contained 5 bases not matched to a gene. Germline CDR1 LGHDT, CDR2 YNNKEL (reference sequence). This CDR3 contains 14 residues. The CDR3 loop is CASSLRGSAYEQYF. CDR3 coding DNA: TGTGCCAGCAGCCTCAGGGGGAGCGCCTACGAGCAGTACTTC.

At least ten counts were recorded for this clonotype. The gene calls are TRBV5-1 and TRBJ2-2, with 9 bases identical to TRBD2. Losses at the gene ends were 0 bases for V and 4 bases for J; bases not matched to a gene: 4. Germline-derived CDR1 and CDR2 are SGHRS and YFSETQ. The length of the CDR3 is 16 residues. Here the CDR3 DNA reads TGCGCCAGCAGCTTGGCCTGGACTAGCGTCACCGGGGAGCTGTTTTTT. Amino acids: CASSLAWTSVTGELFF. The variable domain in full, with the rest retrieved from reference TRBV5-1 and TRBJ2-2, is KAGVTQTPRYLIKTRGQQVTLSCSPISGHRSVSWYQQTPGQGLQFLFEYFSETQRNKGNFPGRFSGRQFSNSRSEMNVSTLELGDSALYLCASSLAWTSVTGELFFGEGSRLTVL.

This clonotype was seen at least ten times. This chain uses TRBV5-1 with TRBJ2-7; D perhaps matches TRBD1 (5 bases). Germline V gene data show CDR1 as SGHRS and CDR2 as YFSETQ. The V end lost 6 bases, the J end lost 2 bases, and 9 bases lay between the germline ends. This CDR3 spans 12 amino acids. CDR3 amino acids: CASKDTAYEQYF. The CDR3 DNA sequence: TGCGCCAGCAAGGACACAGCCTACGAGCAGTACTTC.

At least ten counts were recorded for this clonotype. This sequence joins TRBV27 and TRBJ2-2; TRBD1 aligns across 7 bases. From germline, CDR1 is MNHEY and CDR2 SMNVEV (reference sequence). J was trimmed by 4 bases and V by 6 bases; bases with no gene match: 5. This CDR3 is built from 14 residues. This CDR3 reads CASSLQGRTGELFF. CDR3 nucleotides: TGTGCCAGCAGCCTACAGGGGCGCACCGGGGAGCTGTTTTTT.

The sample holds many counts of this clonotype. This chain links TRBV28 with TRBJ2-7, with 9 bases lining up with TRBD2. The V gene end was trimmed by 8 bases and the J gene end by 3 bases; junction bases not matched to a gene: 11. CDR3 length: 15 amino acids. Germline V gene sequence: CDR1 MDHEN, CDR2 SYDVKM. As DNA, the CDR3 is TGTGCCAGCCCGCCTTCCGGGACTAGCAGCTACGAGCAGTACTTC. This sequence encodes CASPPSGTSSYEQYF.

This clonotype occurred many times. The genes are TRBV20-1 and TRBJ2-2; no clear D gene. The CDR3 consists of 11 residues. Germline CDR1 reads DFQATT; CDR2 reads SNEGSKA (reference sequence). V dropped 5 bases and J dropped 7 bases, with 8 bases sitting between them. In DNA, the CDR3 is TGCAGTGCTTCTTTTCACGGGGAGCTGTTTTTT. Translated, it gives CSASFHGELFF.

This clonotype was counted many times. The chain couples TRBV12-3 or TRBV12-4 to TRBJ2-3; a weak D match, TRBD1 (5 bases). Trimming left V 6 bases short and J 0 bases short, with 13 bases between. There are 15 residues in the CDR3. CDR3 residues: CASSLRQGSTDTQYF. For the CDR3, the DNA is TGTGCCAGCAGCCTTCGGCAGGGCAGCACAGATACGCAGTATTTT.

This clonotype showed up many times. The genes are TRBV20-1 and TRBJ2-7; unclear D gene. V was shortened by 4 bases and J by 3 bases, with 13 bases between the two germline ends. Per germline, CDR1 DFQATT and CDR2 SNEGSKA (reference sequence). The CDR3 extends over 13 amino acids. In DNA form, the CDR3 reads TGCAGTGCTAATCCCCCGTCGGTCTACGAGCAGTACTTC. Its translation is CSANPPSVYEQYF.

This chain connects TRBV6-1 to TRBJ2-3; 9 bases align to TRBD2. Germline V gene data show CDR1 as MNHNS and CDR2 as SASEGT. This CDR3 has 17 residues. V lost 5 bases, J lost 2 bases, and 11 bases stayed unmatched. The CDR3 region is CASSTGASGTLTDTQYF. The CDR3 nucleotides read TGTGCCAGCAGTACGGGGGCTAGCGGGACCCTCACAGATACGCAGTATTTT.

This clonotype was observed at least ten times. The chain employs TRBV11-2 and TRBJ2-1; 9 bases match TRBD2. The germline V gene encodes CDR1 SGHAT and CDR2 FQNNGV. The ends lost 1 base at V and 5 bases at J; junction bases unmatched: 12. The CDR3 is 18 residues long. The CDR3 sequence: CASSLVALGSGGDNEQFF. DNA for the CDR3: TGTGCCAGCAGCTTAGTGGCGTTGGGTAGCGGGGGAGACAATGAGCAGTTCTTC.

This clonotype has ten or more counts. This chain's CDR3 is CASSGQGAGGNTIYF. DNA of the CDR3: TGCGCCAGCTCGGGACAGGGGGCAGGTGGAAACACCATATATTTT. The chain employs TRBV5-1 and TRBJ1-3; TRBD1 matches at 12 bases. The germline gives CDR1 SGHRS, CDR2 YFSETQ. This CDR3 is 15 amino acids long. The trim removed 7 bases at V and 3 bases at J, leaving 5 bases unmatched.